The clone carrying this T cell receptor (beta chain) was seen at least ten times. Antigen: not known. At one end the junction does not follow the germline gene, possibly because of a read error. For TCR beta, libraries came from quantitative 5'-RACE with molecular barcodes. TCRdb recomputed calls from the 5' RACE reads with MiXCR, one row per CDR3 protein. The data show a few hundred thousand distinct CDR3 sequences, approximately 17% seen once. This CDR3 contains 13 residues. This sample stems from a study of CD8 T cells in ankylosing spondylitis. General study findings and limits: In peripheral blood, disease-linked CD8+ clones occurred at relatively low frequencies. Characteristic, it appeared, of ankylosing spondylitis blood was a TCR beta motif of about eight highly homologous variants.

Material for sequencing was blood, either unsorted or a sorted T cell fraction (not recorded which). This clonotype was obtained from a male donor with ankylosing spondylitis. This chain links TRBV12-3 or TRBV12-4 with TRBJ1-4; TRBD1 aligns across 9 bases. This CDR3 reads CASSGQGNEKLFF. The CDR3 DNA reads TGCGCCAGCAGCGGACAGGGGAATGAAAAACTGTTTTTT.